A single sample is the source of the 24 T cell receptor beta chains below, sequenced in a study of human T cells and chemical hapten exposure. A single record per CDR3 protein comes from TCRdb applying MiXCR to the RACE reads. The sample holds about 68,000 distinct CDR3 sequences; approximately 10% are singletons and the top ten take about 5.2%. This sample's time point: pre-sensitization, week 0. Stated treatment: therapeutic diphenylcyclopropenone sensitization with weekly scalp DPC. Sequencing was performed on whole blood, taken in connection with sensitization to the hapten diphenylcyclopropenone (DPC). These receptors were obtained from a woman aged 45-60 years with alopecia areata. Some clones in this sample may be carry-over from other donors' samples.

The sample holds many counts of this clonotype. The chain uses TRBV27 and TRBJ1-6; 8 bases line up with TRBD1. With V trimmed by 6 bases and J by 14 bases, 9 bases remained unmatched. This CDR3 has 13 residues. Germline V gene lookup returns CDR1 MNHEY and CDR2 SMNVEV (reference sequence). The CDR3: CASRRGQGWTLHF. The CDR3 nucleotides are TGTGCCAGCAGGAGAGGACAGGGTTGGACCCTCCACTTT.

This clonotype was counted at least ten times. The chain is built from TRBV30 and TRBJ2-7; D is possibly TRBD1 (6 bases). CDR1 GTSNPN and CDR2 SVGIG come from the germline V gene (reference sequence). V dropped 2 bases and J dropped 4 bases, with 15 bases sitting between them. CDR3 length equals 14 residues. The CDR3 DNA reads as TGTGCCTGGAGTCAGGGGTTCATGTTGTACGAGCAGTACTTC. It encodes CAWSQGFMLYEQYF.

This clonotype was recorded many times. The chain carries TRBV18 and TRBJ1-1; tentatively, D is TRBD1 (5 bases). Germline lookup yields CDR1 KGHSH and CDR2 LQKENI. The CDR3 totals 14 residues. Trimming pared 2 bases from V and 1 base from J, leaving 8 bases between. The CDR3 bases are TGTGCCAGCTCACCAGGGGCAGGGAACACTGAAGCTTTCTTT. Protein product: CASSPGAGNTEAFF.

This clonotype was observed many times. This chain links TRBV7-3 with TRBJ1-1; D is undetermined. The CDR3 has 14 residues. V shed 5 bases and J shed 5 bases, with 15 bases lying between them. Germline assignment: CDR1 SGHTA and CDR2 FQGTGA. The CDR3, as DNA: TGTGCCAGCAGCCCCGGCGCGGGTAGGACTGAAGCTTTCTTT. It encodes CASSPGAGRTEAFF. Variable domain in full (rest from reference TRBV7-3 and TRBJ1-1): GAGVSQTPSNKVTEKGKYVELRCDPISGHTALYWYRQSLGQGPEFLIYFQGTGAADDSGLPNDRFFAVRPEGSVSTLKIQRTERGDSAVYLCASSPGAGRTEAFFGQGTRLTVV.

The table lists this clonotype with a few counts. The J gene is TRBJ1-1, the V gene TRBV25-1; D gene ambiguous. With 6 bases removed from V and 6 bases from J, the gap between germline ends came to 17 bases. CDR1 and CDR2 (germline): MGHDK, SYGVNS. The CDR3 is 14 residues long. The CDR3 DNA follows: TGTGCCAGCAGCGGAATGGAGGGCTGGGCTGAAGCTTTCTTT. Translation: CASSGMEGWAEAFF.

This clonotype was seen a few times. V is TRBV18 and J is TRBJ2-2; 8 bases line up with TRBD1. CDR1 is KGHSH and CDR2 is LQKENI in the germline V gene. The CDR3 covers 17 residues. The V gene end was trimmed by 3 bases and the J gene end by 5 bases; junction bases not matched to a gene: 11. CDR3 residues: CASSPSTGALGTGELFF. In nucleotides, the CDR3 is TGTGCCAGCTCACCTTCGACAGGGGCACTTGGAACCGGGGAGCTGTTTTTT.

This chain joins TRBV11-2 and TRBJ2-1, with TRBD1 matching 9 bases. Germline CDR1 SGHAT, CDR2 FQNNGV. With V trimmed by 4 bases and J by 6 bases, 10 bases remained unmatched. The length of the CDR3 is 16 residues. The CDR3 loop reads CASSSPSGTGSNEQFF. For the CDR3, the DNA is TGTGCCAGCAGCTCTCCGTCCGGGACAGGGAGCAATGAGCAGTTCTTC.

The CDR3 nucleotides are TGTGCCAGCTCACCACCGGGGGGTAGCGGGAGCTCCTACAATGAGCAGTTCTTC. It specifies CASSPPGGSGSSYNEQFF. The chain employs TRBV18 and TRBJ2-1, with 9 nucleotides matching TRBD2. The germline V gene has CDR1 KGHSH and CDR2 LQKENI. Trimming removed 0 bases from V and 0 bases from J; junction bases left unmatched: 6. The CDR3 totals 18 residues.

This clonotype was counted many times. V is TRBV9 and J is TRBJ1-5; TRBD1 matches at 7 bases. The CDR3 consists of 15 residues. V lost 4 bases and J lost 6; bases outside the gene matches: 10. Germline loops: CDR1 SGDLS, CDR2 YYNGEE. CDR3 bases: TGTGCCAGCAGCCCCGAGGGGGCAGGGACTCAGCCCCAGCATTTT. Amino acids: CASSPEGAGTQPQHF.

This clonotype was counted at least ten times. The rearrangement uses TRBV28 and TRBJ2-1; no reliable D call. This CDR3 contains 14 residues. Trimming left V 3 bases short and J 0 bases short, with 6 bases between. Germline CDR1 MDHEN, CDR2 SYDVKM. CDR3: CASSFISSYNEQFF. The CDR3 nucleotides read TGTGCCAGCAGTTTTATCAGCTCCTACAATGAGCAGTTCTTC.

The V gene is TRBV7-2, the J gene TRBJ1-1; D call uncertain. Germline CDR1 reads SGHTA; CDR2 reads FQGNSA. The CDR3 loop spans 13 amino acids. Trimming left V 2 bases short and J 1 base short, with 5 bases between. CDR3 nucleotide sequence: TGTGCCAGCAGCTTACGTAGGAACACTGAAGCTTTCTTT. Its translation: CASSLRRNTEAFF.

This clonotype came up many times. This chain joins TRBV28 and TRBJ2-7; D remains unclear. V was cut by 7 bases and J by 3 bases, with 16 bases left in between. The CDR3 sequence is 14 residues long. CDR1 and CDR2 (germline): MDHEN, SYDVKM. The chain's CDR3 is CASNHNAGFYEQYF. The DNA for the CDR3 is TGTGCCAGCAACCATAACGCTGGCTTCTACGAGCAGTACTTC.

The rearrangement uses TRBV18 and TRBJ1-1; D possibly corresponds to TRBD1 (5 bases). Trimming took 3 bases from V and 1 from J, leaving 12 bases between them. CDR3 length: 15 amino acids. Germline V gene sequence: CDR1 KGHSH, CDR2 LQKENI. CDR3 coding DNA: TGTGCCAGCTCACCGCAGGGACGGACGAACACTGAAGCTTTCTTT. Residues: CASSPQGRTNTEAFF.

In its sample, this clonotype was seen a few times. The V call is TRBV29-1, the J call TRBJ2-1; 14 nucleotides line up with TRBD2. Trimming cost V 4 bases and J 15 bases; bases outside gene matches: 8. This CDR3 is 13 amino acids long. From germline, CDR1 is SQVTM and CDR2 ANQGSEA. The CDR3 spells CSVGGLAGVSPFF. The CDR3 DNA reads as TGCAGCGTTGGGGGACTAGCGGGAGTGTCGCCGTTCTTC.

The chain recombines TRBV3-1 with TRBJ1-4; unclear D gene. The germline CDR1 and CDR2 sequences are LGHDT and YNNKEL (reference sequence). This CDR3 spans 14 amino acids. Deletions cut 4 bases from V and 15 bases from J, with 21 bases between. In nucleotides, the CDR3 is TGTGCCAGCAGCCCGTCCCGCTCAAACCCATTGATGTTTTTT. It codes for CASSPSRSNPLMFF.

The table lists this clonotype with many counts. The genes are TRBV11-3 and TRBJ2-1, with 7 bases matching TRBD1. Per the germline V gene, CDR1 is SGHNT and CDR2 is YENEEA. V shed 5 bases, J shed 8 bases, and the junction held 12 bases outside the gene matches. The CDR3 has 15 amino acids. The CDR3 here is CASSPHRGRVDEQFF. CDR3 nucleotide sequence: TGTGCCAGCAGCCCACACAGGGGCAGGGTTGATGAGCAGTTCTTC.

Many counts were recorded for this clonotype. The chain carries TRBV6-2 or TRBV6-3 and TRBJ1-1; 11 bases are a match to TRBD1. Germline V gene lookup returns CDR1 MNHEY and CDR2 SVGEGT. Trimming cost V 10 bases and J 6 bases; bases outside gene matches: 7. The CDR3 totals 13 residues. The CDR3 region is CATGQGALAEAFF. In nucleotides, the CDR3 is TGTGCCACCGGACAGGGGGCATTAGCTGAAGCTTTCTTT.

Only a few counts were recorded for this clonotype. CDR3 residues: CASKGGTPKETQYF. The DNA of the CDR3 is TGTGCCTCAAAGGGCGGGACTCCCAAAGAGACCCAGTACTTC. The rearrangement joins TRBV30 to TRBJ2-5, with D possibly TRBD2 on 6 matching bases. The CDR3 covers 14 residues. Trimming shortened V by 7 bases and J by 3 bases, and 18 bases separated the two germline ends. Germline V CDR1 and CDR2: GTSNPN, SVGIG (reference sequence).

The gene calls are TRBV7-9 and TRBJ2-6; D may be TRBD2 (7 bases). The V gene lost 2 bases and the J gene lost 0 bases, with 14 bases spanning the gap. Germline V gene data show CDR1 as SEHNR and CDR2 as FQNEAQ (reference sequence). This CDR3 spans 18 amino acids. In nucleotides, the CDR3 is TGTGCCAGCAGCTTATCCGCGGGGGCCCTCTCTGGGGCCAACGTCCTGACTTTC. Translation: CASSLSAGALSGANVLTF.

CDR3 sequence: CASSLAQGRAYEKLFF. In nucleotides, the CDR3 is TGTGCCAGCAGTTTAGCGCAGGGCAGGGCGTACGAAAAACTGTTTTTT. The genes are TRBV12-3 or TRBV12-4 and TRBJ1-4, with D perhaps matching TRBD1 (5 bases). The length of the CDR3 is 16 residues. V dropped 0 bases and J dropped 8 bases, with 16 bases sitting between them.

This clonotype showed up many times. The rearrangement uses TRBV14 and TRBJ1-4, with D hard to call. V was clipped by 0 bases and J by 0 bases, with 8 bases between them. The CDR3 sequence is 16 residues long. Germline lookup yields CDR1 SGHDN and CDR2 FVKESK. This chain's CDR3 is CASSQDRWPTNEKLFF. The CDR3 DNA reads TGTGCCAGCAGCCAAGATCGGTGGCCAACTAATGAAAAACTGTTTTTT.

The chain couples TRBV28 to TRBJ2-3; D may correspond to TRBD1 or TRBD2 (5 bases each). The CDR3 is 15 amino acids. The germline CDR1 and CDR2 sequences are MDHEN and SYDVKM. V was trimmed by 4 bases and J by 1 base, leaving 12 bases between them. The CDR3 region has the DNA TGTGCCAGCAGTTGGGGCCGGGGTGGCACAGATACGCAGTATTTT. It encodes CASSWGRGGTDTQYF.

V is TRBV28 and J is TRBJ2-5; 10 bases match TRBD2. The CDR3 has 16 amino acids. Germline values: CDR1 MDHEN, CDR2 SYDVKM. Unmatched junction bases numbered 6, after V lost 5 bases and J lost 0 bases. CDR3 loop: CASSTAGTSDQETQYF. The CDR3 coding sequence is TGTGCCAGCAGTACGGCCGGGACTAGCGACCAAGAGACCCAGTACTTC.

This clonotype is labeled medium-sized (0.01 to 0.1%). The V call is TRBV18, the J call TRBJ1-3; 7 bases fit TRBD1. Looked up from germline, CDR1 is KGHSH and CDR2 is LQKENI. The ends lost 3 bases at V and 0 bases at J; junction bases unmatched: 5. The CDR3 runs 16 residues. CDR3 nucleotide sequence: TGTGCCAGCTCACCCTGGACAGGACCCTCTGGAAACACCATATATTTT. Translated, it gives CASSPWTGPSGNTIYF.